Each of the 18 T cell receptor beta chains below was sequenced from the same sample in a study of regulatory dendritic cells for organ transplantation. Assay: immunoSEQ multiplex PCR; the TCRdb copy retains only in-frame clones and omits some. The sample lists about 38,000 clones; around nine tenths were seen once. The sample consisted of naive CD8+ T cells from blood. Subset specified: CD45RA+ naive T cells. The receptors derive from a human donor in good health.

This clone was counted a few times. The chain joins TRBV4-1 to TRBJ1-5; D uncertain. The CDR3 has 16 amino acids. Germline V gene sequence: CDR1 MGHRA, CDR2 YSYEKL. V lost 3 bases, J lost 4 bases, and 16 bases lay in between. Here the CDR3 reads CASSHGARVLNQPQHF. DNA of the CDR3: TGCGCCAGCAGCCACGGTGCCCGGGTCTTAAATCAGCCCCAGCATTTT.

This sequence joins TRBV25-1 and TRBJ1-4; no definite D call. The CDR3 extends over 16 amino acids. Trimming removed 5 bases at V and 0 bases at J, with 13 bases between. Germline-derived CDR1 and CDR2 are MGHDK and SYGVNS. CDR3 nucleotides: TGTGCCAGCAGTCTGGACGGCGTTGCAACTAATGAAAAACTGTTTTTT. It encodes CASSLDGVATNEKLFF.

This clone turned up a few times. This CDR3 is CASGTAEAFF. Written as DNA, the CDR3 is TGTGCCAGCGGAACCGCTGAAGCTTTCTTT. The rearrangement uses TRBV4-2 and TRBJ1-1, with unresolved D. Trimming cost V 8 bases and J 6 bases, with 7 bases left between them. The CDR3 has 10 amino acids. The V gene's germline CDR1 is LGHNA and CDR2 YNFKEQ.

The CDR3 protein is CASSFGTSSLEAFF. In DNA, the CDR3 is TGTGCCAGCAGCTTCGGCACATCCTCACTTGAAGCTTTCTTT. The V gene is TRBV13, the J gene TRBJ1-1; D remains ambiguous. Trimming cost V 3 bases and J 7 bases, with 15 bases left between them. CDR1 is PRHDT and CDR2 is FYEKMQ in the germline V gene (reference sequence). The CDR3 runs 14 residues.

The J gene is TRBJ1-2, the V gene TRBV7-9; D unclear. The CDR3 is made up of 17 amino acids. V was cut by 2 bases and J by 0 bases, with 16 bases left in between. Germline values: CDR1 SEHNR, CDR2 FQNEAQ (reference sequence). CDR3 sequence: CASSLIPGSPPNYGYTF. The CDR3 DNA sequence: TGTGCCAGCAGCTTAATACCGGGTTCTCCACCTAACTATGGCTACACCTTC.

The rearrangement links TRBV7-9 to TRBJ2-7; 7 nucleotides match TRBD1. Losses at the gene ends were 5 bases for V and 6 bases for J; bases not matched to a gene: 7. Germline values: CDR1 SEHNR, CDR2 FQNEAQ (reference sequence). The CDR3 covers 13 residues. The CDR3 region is CASSQGQPGEQYF. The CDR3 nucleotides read TGTGCCAGCAGCCAGGGACAGCCAGGCGAGCAGTACTTC.

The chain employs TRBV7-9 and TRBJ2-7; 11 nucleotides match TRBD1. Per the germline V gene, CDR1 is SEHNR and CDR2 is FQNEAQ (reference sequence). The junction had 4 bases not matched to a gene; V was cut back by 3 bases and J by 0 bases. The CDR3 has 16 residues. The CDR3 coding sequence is TGTGCCAGCAGCTTCAAGGACAGGGGGCCCTCCTACGAGCAGTACTTC. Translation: CASSFKDRGPSYEQYF.

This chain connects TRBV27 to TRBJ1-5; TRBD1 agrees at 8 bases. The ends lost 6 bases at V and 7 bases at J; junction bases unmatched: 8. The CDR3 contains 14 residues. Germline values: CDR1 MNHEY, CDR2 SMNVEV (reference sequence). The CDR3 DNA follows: TGTGCCAGCAGAGGACAGGGAAGAAAGCAGCCCCAGCATTTT. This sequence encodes CASRGQGRKQPQHF.

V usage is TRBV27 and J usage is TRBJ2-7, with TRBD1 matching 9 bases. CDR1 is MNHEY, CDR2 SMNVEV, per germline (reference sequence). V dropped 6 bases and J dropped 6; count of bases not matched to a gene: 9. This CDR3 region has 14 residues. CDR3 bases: TGTGCCAGCAGCGCCGGGACAGGGTCGGGCGAGCAGTACTTC. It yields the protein CASSAGTGSGEQYF.

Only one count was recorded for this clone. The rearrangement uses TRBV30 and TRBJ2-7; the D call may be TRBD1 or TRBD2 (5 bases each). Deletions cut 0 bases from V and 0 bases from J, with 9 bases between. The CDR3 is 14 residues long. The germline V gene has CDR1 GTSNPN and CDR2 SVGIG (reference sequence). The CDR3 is CAWSVRGFSYEQYF. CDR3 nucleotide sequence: TGTGCCTGGAGTGTGAGGGGATTCTCCTACGAGCAGTACTTC. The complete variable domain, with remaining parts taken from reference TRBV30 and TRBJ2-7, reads SQTIHQWPATLVQPVGSPLSLECTVEGTSNPNLYWYRQAAGRGLQLLFYSVGIGQISSEVPQNLSASRPQDRQFILSSKKLLLSDSGFYLCAWSVRGFSYEQYFGPGTRLTVT.

The CDR3, as DNA: TGTGCCATTACTGAGGGGATCGGAGACCCCGGGGAGCTGTTTTTT. Translation: CAITEGIGDPGELFF. J is TRBJ2-2 and V is TRBV6-1; possibly TRBD1 or TRBD2 for D (5 bases each). From germline, CDR1 is MNHNS and CDR2 SASEGT. Trimming removed 10 bases at V and 6 bases at J, with 21 bases between. This CDR3 spans 15 amino acids.

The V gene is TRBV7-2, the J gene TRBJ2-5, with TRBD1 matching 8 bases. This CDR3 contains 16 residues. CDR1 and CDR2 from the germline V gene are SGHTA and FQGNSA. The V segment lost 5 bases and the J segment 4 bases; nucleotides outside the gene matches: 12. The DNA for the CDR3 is TGTGCCAGCAGCCCACCGACAGGGGCCGATCTAGAGACCCAGTACTTC. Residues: CASSPPTGADLETQYF. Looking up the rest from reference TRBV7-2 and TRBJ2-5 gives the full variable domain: GAGVSQSPSNKVTEKGKDVELRCDPISGHTALYWYRQSLGQGLEFLIYFQGNSAPDKSGLPSDRFSAERTGGSVSTLTIQRTQQEDSAVYLCASSPPTGADLETQYFGPGTRLLVL.

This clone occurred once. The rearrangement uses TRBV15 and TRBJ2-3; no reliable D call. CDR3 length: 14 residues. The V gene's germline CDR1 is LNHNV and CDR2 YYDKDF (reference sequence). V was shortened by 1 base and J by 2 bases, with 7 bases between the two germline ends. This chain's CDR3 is CATSRVTATDTQYF. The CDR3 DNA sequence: TGTGCCACCAGCAGAGTTACGGCCACAGATACGCAGTATTTT.

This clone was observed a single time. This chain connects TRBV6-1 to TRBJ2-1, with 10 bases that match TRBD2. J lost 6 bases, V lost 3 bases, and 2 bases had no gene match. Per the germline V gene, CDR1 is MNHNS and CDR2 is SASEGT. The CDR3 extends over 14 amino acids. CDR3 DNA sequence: TGTGCCAGCAGTGACGAGCGGGGGGGCAATGAGCAGTTCTTC. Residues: CASSDERGGNEQFF.

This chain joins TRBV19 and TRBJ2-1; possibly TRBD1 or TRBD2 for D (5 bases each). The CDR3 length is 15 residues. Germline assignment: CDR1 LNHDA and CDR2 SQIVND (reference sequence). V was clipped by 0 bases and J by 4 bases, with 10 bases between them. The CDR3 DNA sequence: TGTGCCAGTAGTATAGACGGGACCACTTACAATGAGCAGTTCTTC. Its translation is CASSIDGTTYNEQFF.

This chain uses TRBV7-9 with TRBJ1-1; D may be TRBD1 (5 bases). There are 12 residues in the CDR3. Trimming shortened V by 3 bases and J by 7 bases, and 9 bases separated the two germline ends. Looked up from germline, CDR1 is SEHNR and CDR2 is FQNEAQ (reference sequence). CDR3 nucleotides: TGTGCCAGCAGCTTGGGGACGGGTGAAGCTTTCTTT. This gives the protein CASSLGTGEAFF. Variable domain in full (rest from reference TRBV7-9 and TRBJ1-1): DTGVSQNPRHKITKRGQNVTFRCDPISEHNRLYWYRQTLGQGPEFLTYFQNEAQLEKSRLLSDRFSAERPKGSFSTLEIQRTEQGDSAMYLCASSLGTGEAFFGQGTRLTVV.

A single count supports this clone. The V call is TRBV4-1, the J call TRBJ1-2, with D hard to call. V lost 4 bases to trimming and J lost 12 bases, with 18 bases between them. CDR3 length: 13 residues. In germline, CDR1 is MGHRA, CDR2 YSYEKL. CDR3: CASSPSGGIEHTF. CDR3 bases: TGCGCCAGCAGCCCCTCGGGAGGGATAGAGCACACCTTC.

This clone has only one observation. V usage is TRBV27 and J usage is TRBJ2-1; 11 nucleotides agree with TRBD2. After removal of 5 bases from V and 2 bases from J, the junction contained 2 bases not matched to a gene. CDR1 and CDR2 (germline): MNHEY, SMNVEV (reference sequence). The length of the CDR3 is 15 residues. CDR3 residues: CASSVLAGAYNEQFF. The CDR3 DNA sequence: TGTGCCAGCAGTGTACTAGCGGGAGCCTACAATGAGCAGTTCTTC.